This T cell receptor beta chain was obtained from a study of shared clonotypes between healthy human individuals. This CDR3 region has 14 residues. Trimming shortened V by 5 bases and J by 4 bases, and 13 bases separated the two germline ends. Germline V gene lookup returns CDR1 SGHTA and CDR2 FQGNSA. Here immunoSEQ multiplex PCR was the method, and the copy in TCRdb shows in-frame clones only, minus some. Of a few hundred thousand clones in the sample, about 73% were seen once. The donors were adults (healthy and HIV-negative) with no recent acute infections or vaccinations. Subsets obtained from CD4+ cells comprised CD45RA+ naive and CD45RA-negative memory cells.

The specimen was memory CD4+ T cells sorted from blood. Specified subset: CD45RA-negative fraction. The clonotype originates from a man younger than 45 in good health. This chain joins TRBV7-2 and TRBJ2-3; D is unclear. This chain's CDR3 is CASSAPSHPDTQYF. As DNA, the CDR3 is TGTGCCAGCAGCGCACCCAGCCATCCAGATACGCAGTATTTT.